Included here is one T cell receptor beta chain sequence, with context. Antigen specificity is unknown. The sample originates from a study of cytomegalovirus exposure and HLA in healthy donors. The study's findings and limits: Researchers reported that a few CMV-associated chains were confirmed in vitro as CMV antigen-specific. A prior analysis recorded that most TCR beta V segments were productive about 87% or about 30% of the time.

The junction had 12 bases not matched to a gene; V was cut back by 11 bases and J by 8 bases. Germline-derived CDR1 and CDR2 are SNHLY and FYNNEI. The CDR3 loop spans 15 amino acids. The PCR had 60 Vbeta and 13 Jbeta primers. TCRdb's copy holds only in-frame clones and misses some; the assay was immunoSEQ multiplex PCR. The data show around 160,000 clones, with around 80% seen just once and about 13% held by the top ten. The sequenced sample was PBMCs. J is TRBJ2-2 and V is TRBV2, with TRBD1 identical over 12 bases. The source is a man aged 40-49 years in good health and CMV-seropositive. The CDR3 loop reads CAVAGTGGAGGELFF. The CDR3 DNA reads TGTGCCGTCGCCGGGACAGGGGGCGCAGGAGGGGAGCTGTTTTTT. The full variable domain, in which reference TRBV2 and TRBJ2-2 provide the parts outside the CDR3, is EPEVTQTPSHQVTQMGQEVILRCVPISNHLYFYWYRQILGQKVEFLVSFYNNEISEKSEIFDDQFSVERPDGSNFTLKIRSTKLEDSAMYFCAVAGTGGAGGELFFGEGSRLTVL.